This T cell receptor (beta chain) is drawn from a study of CD8+ T cells in alopecia areata. Overall study findings and caveats: Lesional scalp, especially alopecia totalis/universalis, showed higher clonality than normal scalp. Normal-skin resident alphabeta T cells also appear among scalp sample sequences.

Cell sorting was applied to PBMCs, and CD4+ and CD8+ T cells were collected. The CDR3 runs 16 residues. J gave up 2 bases and V 4 bases, and 6 bases lay outside the gene matches. Germline loops: CDR1 MDHEN, CDR2 SYDVKM. RNA extraction and reverse transcription yielded cDNA as sequencing template. Libraries were prepared by immunoSEQ multiplex PCR; TCRdb keeps only in-frame clonotypes and omits some of them. This table has 95,000 to 120,000 clones, approximately 60% appearing once. A remark on this clone: Its antigen remains unidentified.

The chain is built from TRBV28 and TRBJ2-5; 11 bases are shared with TRBD2. This receptor was taken from a human donor in good health. Sequencing was carried out using CD8+ T cells sorted from blood. CDR3: CASSWASGGFQETQYF. Here the CDR3 DNA reads TGTGCCAGCAGTTGGGCTAGCGGGGGGTTTCAAGAGACCCAGTACTTC. Full variable domain (outside the CDR3, taken from reference TRBV28 and TRBJ2-5): DVKVTQSSRYLVKRTGEKVFLECVQDMDHENMFWYRQDPGLGLRLIYFSYDVKMKEKGDIPEGYSVSREKKERFSLILESASTNQTSMYLCASSWASGGFQETQYFGPGTRLLVL.